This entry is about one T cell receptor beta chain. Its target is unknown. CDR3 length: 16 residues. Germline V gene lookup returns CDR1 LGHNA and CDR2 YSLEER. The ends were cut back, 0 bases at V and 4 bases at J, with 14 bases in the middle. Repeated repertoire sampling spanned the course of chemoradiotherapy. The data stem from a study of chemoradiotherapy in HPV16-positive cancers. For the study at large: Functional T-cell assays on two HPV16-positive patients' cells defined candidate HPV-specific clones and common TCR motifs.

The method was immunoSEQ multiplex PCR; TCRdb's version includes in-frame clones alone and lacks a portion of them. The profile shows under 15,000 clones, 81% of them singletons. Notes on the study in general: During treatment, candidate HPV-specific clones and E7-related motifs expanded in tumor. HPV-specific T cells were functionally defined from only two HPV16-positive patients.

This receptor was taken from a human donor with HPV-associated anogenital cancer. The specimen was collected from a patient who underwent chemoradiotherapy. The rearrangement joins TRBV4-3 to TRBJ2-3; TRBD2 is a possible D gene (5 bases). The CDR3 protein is CASSQDSRGFPDTQYF. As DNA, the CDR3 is TGCGCCAGCAGCCAAGACAGCCGCGGGTTCCCAGATACGCAGTATTTT.